This TCR beta chain was identified during a study of blood T cell repertoires in COVID-19. Method: immunoSEQ multiplex PCR; TCRdb's copy keeps in-frame clones and lacks some. The sample has about 74,000 clones; around 88% are singletons. V was clipped by 3 bases and J by 7 bases, with 13 bases between them. The germline V gene encodes CDR1 SGHTA and CDR2 FQGNSA. The CDR3 length is 14 residues. The receptor's source is an elderly woman with active or convalescent COVID-19. This chain links TRBV7-2 with TRBJ1-5; D might be TRBD1 (5 bases). The material sequenced was peripheral blood. Here the CDR3 reads CASSFSSRGQPQHF. CDR3 nucleotide sequence: TGTGCCAGCAGCTTTTCATCTCGGGGGCAGCCCCAGCATTTT.